The 21 T cell receptor beta chains below were found in one sample sequenced in a study of CD8+CD57+ T cells in acquired aplastic anemia. Both TCR beta VDJ combination and CDR3 sequence profiling were carried out. Genomic DNA was the template for this profiling. Each CDR3 protein is one row after TCRdb ran MiXCR on the reads. Among 250,000 to 300,000 distinct CDR3 sequences listed, approximately 57% were seen once. The sample comprised sorted CD4+, CD8+, or CD8+CD57+ T cells (not recorded which) from PBMCs. The receptors shown here come from a human donor with severe aplastic anemia or a healthy control (not recorded which).

The chain combines TRBV12-3 or TRBV12-4 with TRBJ2-7, with 12 bases lining up with TRBD1. This CDR3 has 15 amino acids. Losses at the gene ends were 3 bases for V and 3 bases for J; bases not matched to a gene: 3. The CDR3 region is CASSFGTGGIYEQYF. In nucleotides, the CDR3 is TGTGCCAGCAGTTTCGGGACAGGGGGCATCTACGAGCAGTACTTC.

This sequence joins TRBV6-1 and TRBJ2-3, with TRBD2 identical over 9 bases. Germline assignment: CDR1 MNHNS and CDR2 SASEGT. J was trimmed by 0 bases and V by 6 bases; bases with no gene match: 13. The CDR3 is 18 amino acids. Here the CDR3 reads CASSLSGGTTYSTDTQYF. The CDR3 DNA follows: TGTGCCAGCAGCTTGAGCGGGGGGACAACTTACAGCACAGATACGCAGTATTTT.

V usage is TRBV12-3 or TRBV12-4 and J usage is TRBJ1-6; the match to TRBD1 covers 10 bases. The CDR3 loop spans 16 amino acids. J was trimmed by 3 bases and V by 6 bases; bases with no gene match: 5. DNA of the CDR3: TGTGCCAGCAGCCCGGGGACAGGGGACTATAATTCACCCCTCCACTTT. Its translation: CASSPGTGDYNSPLHF.

This clonotype was seen only once. The chain combines TRBV2 with TRBJ2-4; a weak D match, TRBD1 (5 bases). The CDR3 runs 15 residues. Deletions cut 2 bases from V and 0 bases from J, with 8 bases between. From germline, CDR1 is SNHLY and CDR2 FYNNEI. The CDR3 loop is CASSEQGLAKNIQYF. CDR3 in DNA: TGTGCCAGCAGTGAACAGGGTTTAGCCAAAAACATTCAGTACTTC.

This clonotype was counted many times. This sequence joins TRBV14 and TRBJ2-1, with TRBD1 identical over 9 bases. The V gene's germline CDR1 is SGHDN and CDR2 FVKESK. J gave up 4 bases and V 4 bases, and 8 bases lay outside the gene matches. This CDR3 region has 16 residues. CDR3 nucleotides: TGTGCCAGCAGCCGCACCGGGACAGGGTCTTACAATGAGCAGTTCTTC. As protein: CASSRTGTGSYNEQFF.

As DNA, the CDR3 is TGTGCCAGCAGCTGGGGACAGGGGGATGGCTACACCTTC. The encoded protein is CASSWGQGDGYTF. This rearrangement joins TRBV7-2 to TRBJ1-2, with 11 bases fitting TRBD1. Germline CDR1 reads SGHTA; CDR2 reads FQGNSA. The CDR3 covers 13 residues. J lost 6 bases, V lost 4 bases, and 1 base had no gene match.

This clonotype appeared a few times. V is TRBV9 and J is TRBJ2-3; D is ambiguous. V lost 0 bases and J 0 bases, leaving 8 bases between the germline ends. CDR1 is SGDLS and CDR2 is YYNGEE in the germline V gene. This CDR3 region has 15 residues. This CDR3 is CASSVEGPSTDTQYF. In DNA form, the CDR3 reads TGTGCCAGCAGCGTAGAAGGGCCCAGCACAGATACGCAGTATTTT.

This clonotype was found a few times. The chain carries TRBV2 and TRBJ1-2, with 9 bases aligning to TRBD1. CDR1 SNHLY and CDR2 FYNNEI come from the germline V gene. V lost 4 bases, J lost 5 bases, and 2 bases stayed unmatched. This CDR3 comprises 13 residues. CDR3 region: CASSVGQGYGYTF. The CDR3 region has the DNA TGTGCCAGCAGTGTGGGACAGGGTTATGGCTACACCTTC.

The chain has TRBV15 and TRBJ2-1, with D perhaps TRBD2 (7 bases). The J call is uncertain, as TRBJ2-7 better fits the DNA end. CDR3 length: 15 amino acids. Germline assignment: CDR1 LNHNV and CDR2 YYDKDF (reference sequence). The CDR3 DNA sequence: TGTGCCACCAGCAGAGGGGGGGGGCCAGCCTACGAGCAGTACTTC. Protein: CATSRGGGPAYEQYF.

The chain has TRBV7-9 and TRBJ2-7, with D perhaps TRBD1 (6 bases). The CDR3 spans 15 residues. V was pared by 6 bases and J by 2 bases, with 17 bases between. The germline V gene encodes CDR1 SEHNR and CDR2 FQNEAQ (reference sequence). CDR3 sequence (DNA): TGTGCCAGCAGTCGGAACCCAGGGGAGACCTACGAGCAGTACTTC. Amino acids: CASSRNPGETYEQYF. Complete variable domain (other parts from reference TRBV7-9 and TRBJ2-7): DTGVSQNPRHKITKRGQNVTFRCDPISEHNRLYWYRQTLGQGPEFLTYFQNEAQLEKSRLLSDRFSAERPKGSFSTLEIQRTEQGDSAMYLCASSRNPGETYEQYFGPGTRLTVT.

The chain has TRBV24-1 and TRBJ2-1, with TRBD2 matching 10 bases. In germline, CDR1 is KGHDR, CDR2 SFDVKD. V shed 9 bases and J 12 bases; nucleotides not matched to a gene: 13. CDR3 size: 14 residues. For the CDR3, the DNA is TGTGCCACCTCTAGGACTAGCGGAAGGGGGACGCAGTTCTTC. Its protein product is CATSRTSGRGTQFF.

A remark on this clonotype: Compared with germline, one end of the junction differs, possibly owing to a read error. V is TRBV24-1 and J is TRBJ1-1, with a weak D call TRBD1 (5 bases). Germline CDR1 reads KGHDR; CDR2 reads SFDVKD. The CDR3 consists of 14 residues. CDR3 region: CAISESGENTEAFF. The CDR3 nucleotides read TGTGCCATCAGTGAGTCGGGGGAGAACACTGAAGCTTTCTTT.

This chain connects TRBV12-3 or TRBV12-4 to TRBJ1-1; D gene unclear. Trimming took 3 bases from V and 7 from J, leaving 15 bases between them. The CDR3 has 14 residues. The CDR3 nucleotides read TGTGCCAGCAGTTTCGGTCTGAGGACTCGTGAAGCTTTCTTT. Translating it yields CASSFGLRTREAFF.

The chain carries TRBV15 and TRBJ1-5; D remains ambiguous. The germline gives CDR1 LNHNV, CDR2 YYDKDF (reference sequence). With 0 bases removed from V and 9 bases from J, the gap between germline ends came to 6 bases. The CDR3 totals 12 residues. CDR3 DNA sequence: TGTGCCACCAGCAGAGATGCCGGGCCCCAGCATTTT. It translates to CATSRDAGPQHF.

There are many counts of this clonotype. The chain combines TRBV28 with TRBJ2-7, with no clear D. Germline V gives CDR1 MDHEN, CDR2 SYDVKM. The CDR3 has 13 amino acids. V was cut by 4 bases and J by 2 bases, with 9 bases left in between. The CDR3 spells CASSSTAPYEQYF. Written as DNA, the CDR3 is TGTGCCAGCAGTTCCACGGCACCCTACGAGCAGTACTTC.

The chain uses TRBV11-2 and TRBJ1-1; the D gene is possibly TRBD1 (5 bases). Germline V lookup: CDR1 SGHAT, CDR2 FQNNGV. CDR3 length: 14 residues. The V end was cut by 5 bases, the J end by 1 base, with 11 bases between. The CDR3 nucleotides read TGTGCCAGCAGCCGACTGGACAAGAACACTGAAGCTTTCTTT. Translation: CASSRLDKNTEAFF.

The V gene is TRBV9, the J gene TRBJ2-1, with D uncertain. Germline V gives CDR1 SGDLS, CDR2 YYNGEE. The V end was cut by 0 bases, the J end by 6 bases, with 10 bases between. The CDR3 spans 14 residues. The CDR3 here is CASSVGSTTNEQFF. The CDR3 region has the DNA TGTGCCAGCAGCGTAGGTTCCACAACCAATGAGCAGTTCTTC.

V is TRBV15 and J is TRBJ2-1; perhaps D is TRBD1 or TRBD2 (5 bases each). V lost 3 bases, J lost 5 bases, and 11 bases lay in between. CDR1 LNHNV and CDR2 YYDKDF come from the germline V gene (reference sequence). The CDR3 totals 14 residues. DNA of the CDR3: TGTGCCACCAGCAGTCGGGACGTGGACAATGAGCAGTTCTTC. Residues: CATSSRDVDNEQFF.

At least ten counts were recorded for this clonotype. The chain is built from TRBV6-2 or TRBV6-3 and TRBJ2-7; D remains unclear. CDR3 length equals 11 residues. Germline V gene lookup returns CDR1 MNHEY and CDR2 SVGEGT. Trimming pared 1 base from V and 6 bases from J, leaving 4 bases between. CDR3 nucleotides: TGTGCCAGCAGTTACTTGCGCGAGCAGTACTTC. This encodes CASSYLREQYF.

The chain links TRBV19 to TRBJ1-5, with D perhaps matching TRBD1 (5 bases). The CDR3 is made up of 15 amino acids. Trimming pared 4 bases from V and 0 bases from J, leaving 10 bases between. CDR1 and CDR2 from the germline V gene are LNHDA and SQIVND (reference sequence). CDR3 loop: CASSTYGHSNQPQHF. The CDR3 DNA reads TGTGCCAGTAGTACCTACGGACATAGCAATCAGCCCCAGCATTTT.

The chain carries TRBV7-8 and TRBJ2-3; D not resolved. CDR1 and CDR2 (germline): SGHVS, FQNEAQ. Trimming left V 2 bases short and J 0 bases short, with 9 bases between. The CDR3 has 15 residues. The CDR3, as DNA: TGTGCCAGCAGCTTACTTATACCGAGCACAGATACGCAGTATTTT. Amino acid sequence: CASSLLIPSTDTQYF.